The 2 T cell receptor beta chains below all came from one sample that was sequenced in a study of cytomegalovirus exposure and HLA in healthy donors. 60 Vbeta and 13 Jbeta primers were used in PCR. This table comes from immunoSEQ multiplex PCR, and its TCRdb copy is limited to in-frame clones, with some not included. The sample lists just over 150,000 clones; around 76% were seen once. Material: PBMCs. Receptors were obtained from a female donor in good health and CMV-seronegative.

The V gene is TRBV19, the J gene TRBJ2-7; TRBD2 matches 14 bases. The CDR3 has 14 amino acids. CDR1 and CDR2 (germline): LNHDA, SQIVND (reference sequence). V lost 8 bases to trimming and J lost 4 bases; unmatched junction nucleotides: 4. The chain's CDR3 is CASGGTSGGYEQYF. The CDR3 bases are TGTGCCAGTGGGGGGACTAGCGGGGGTTACGAGCAGTACTTC.

The chain is built from TRBV5-4 and TRBJ1-4; possible D gene TRBD1, 6 bases. The CDR3 is 14 residues long. V was shortened by 2 bases and J by 7 bases, with 12 bases between the two germline ends. Germline loops: CDR1 SGHNT, CDR2 YYREEE (reference sequence). Written as DNA, the CDR3 is TGTGCCAGCAGCTTCGGCAGGGGTGGTGAAAAACTGTTTTTT. Protein: CASSFGRGGEKLFF. Full variable domain (rest looked up from reference TRBV5-4 and TRBJ1-4): ETGVTQSPTHLIKTRGQQVTLRCSSQSGHNTVSWYQQALGQGPQFIFQYYREEENGRGNFPPRFSGLQFPNYSSELNVNALELDDSALYLCASSFGRGGEKLFFGSGTQLSVL.